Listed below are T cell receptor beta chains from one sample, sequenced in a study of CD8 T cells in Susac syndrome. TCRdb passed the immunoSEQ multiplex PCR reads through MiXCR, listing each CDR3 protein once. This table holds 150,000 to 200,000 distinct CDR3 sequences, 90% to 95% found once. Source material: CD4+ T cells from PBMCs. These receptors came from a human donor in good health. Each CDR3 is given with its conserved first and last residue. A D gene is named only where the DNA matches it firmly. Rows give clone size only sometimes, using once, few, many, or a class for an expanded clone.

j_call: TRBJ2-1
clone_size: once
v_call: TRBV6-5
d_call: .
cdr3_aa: CASSYSDGNEQFF
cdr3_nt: TGTGCCAGCAGTTACTCCGACGGGAATGAGCAGTTCTTC

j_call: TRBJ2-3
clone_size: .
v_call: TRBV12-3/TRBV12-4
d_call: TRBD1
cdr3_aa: CASNIRGLADTQYF
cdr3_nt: TGTGCCAGCAATATCAGGGGGCTGGCAGATACGCAGTATTTT

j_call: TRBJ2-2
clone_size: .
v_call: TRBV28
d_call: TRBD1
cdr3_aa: CASSTNRGTGELFF
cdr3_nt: TGTGCCAGCAGTACCAACAGGGGCACCGGGGAGCTGTTTTTT

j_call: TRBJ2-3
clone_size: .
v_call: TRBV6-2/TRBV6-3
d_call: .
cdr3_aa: CASEGGTHFRPDTQYF
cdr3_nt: TGTGCCAGTGAGGGCGGGACCCATTTTCGACCAGATACGCAGTATTTT

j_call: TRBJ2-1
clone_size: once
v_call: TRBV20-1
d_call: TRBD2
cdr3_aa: CSADQRGFYNEQFF
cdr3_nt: TGCAGTGCGGACCAGCGGGGGTTCTACAATGAGCAGTTCTTC

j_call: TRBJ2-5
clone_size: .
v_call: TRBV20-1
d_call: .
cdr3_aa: CSVRGDQETQYF
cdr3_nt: TGCAGTGTGAGGGGGGACCAAGAGACCCAGTACTTC

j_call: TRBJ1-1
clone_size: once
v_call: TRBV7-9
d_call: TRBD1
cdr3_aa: CATRGTGGGTEAFF
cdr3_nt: TGTGCCACCCGGGGGACAGGGGGAGGCACTGAAGCTTTCTTT

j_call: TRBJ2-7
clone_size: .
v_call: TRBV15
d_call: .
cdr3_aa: CATSSGGSATYEQYF
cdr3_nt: TGTGCCACCAGCTCAGGGGGGTCAGCGACCTACGAGCAGTACTTC

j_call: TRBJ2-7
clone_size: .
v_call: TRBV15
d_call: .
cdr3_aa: CATSTDTSYEQYF
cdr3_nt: TGTGCCACCAGCACGGACACATCCTACGAGCAGTACTTC

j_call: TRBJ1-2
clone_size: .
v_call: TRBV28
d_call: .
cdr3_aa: CASSLIAPAANYGYTF
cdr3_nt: TGTGCCAGCAGTTTAATAGCCCCCGCCGCCAACTATGGCTACACCTTC

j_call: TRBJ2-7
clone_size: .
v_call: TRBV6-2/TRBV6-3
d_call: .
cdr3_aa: CASSDPIEEQYF
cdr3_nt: TGTGCCAGCAGTGACCCTATTGAGGAGCAGTACTTC

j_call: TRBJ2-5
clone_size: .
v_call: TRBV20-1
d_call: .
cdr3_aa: CSARFWGDQETQYF
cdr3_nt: TGCAGTGCTAGATTCTGGGGGGACCAAGAGACCCAGTACTTC

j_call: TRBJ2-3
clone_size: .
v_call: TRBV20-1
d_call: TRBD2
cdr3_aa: CSAAGGPATDTQYF
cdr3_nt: TGCAGTGCAGCGGGGGGGCCGGCAACAGATACGCAGTATTTT

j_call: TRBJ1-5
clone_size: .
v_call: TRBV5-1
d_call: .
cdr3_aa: CASSLGAGNHQPQHF
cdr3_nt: TGCGCCAGCAGCTTGGGGGCAGGCAACCATCAGCCCCAGCATTTT

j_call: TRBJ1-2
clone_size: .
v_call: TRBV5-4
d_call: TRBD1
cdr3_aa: CASSLADRGQSGYTF
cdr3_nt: TGTGCCAGCAGCTTGGCGGACAGGGGGCAGAGTGGCTACACCTTC

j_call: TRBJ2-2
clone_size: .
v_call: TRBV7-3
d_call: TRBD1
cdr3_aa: CASSPTGTGAGELFF
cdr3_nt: TGTGCCAGCAGCCCAACCGGGACAGGGGCCGGGGAGCTGTTTTTT

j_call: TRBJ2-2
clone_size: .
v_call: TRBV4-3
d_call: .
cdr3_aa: CASSQEAGRSGELFF
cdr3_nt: TGCGCCAGCAGCCAAGAGGCAGGGAGATCCGGGGAGCTGTTTTTT

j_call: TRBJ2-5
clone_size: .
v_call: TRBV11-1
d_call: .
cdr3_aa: CASSPTLYQETQYF
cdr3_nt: TGTGCCAGCAGCCCAACTTTGTACCAAGAGACCCAGTACTTC

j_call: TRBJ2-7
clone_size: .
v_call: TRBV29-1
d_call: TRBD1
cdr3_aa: CSARDRAIEQYF
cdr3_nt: TGCAGCGCCCGGGACAGGGCCATCGAGCAGTACTTC

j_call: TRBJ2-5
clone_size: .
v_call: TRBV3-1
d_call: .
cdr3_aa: CASSQGPGLEETQYF
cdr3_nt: TGTGCCAGCAGCCAAGGGCCAGGGTTGGAAGAGACCCAGTACTTC

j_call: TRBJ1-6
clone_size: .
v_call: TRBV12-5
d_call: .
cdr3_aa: CASGLCTPLHF
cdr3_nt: TGTGCTAGTGGTTTGTGTACGCCCCTCCACTTT

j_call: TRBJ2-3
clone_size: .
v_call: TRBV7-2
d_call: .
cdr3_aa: CASSLEYPDTQYF
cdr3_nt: TGTGCCAGCAGCTTAGAATACCCAGATACGCAGTATTTT

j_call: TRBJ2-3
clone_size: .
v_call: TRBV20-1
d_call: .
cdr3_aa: CSARDGGPDTQYF
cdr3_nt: TGCAGTGCTAGAGATGGGGGACCAGATACGCAGTATTTT

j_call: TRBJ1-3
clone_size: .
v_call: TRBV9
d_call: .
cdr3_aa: CASSVGWDVGTIYF
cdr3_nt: TGTGCCAGCAGCGTAGGATGGGACGTCGGCACCATATATTTT

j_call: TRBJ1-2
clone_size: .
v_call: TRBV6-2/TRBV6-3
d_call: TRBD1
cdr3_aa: CASIQGADGYTF
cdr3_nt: TGTGCCAGCATTCAGGGGGCTGATGGCTACACCTTC

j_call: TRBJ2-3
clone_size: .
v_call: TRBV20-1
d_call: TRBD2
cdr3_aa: CSALAGGDTQYF
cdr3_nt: TGCAGTGCTCTAGCGGGGGGGGATACGCAGTATTTT

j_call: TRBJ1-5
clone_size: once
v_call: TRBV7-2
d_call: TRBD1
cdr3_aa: CASSWGLDREGNQPQHF
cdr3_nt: TGTGCCAGCAGCTGGGGACTGGACAGGGAAGGCAATCAGCCCCAGCATTTT

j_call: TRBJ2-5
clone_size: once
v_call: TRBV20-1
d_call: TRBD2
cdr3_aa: CSALGLAGDGETQYF
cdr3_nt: TGCAGTGCGCTGGGACTAGCGGGGGATGGTGAGACCCAGTACTTC

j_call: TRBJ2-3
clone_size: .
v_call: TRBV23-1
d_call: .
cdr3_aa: CASSQSGAGPGDTQYF
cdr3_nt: TGCGCCAGCAGTCAATCCGGGGCGGGGCCGGGAGATACGCAGTATTTT

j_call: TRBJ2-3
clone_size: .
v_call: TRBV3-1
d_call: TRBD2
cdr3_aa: CASSQRVAGGITDTQYF
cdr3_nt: TGTGCCAGCAGCCAAAGAGTAGCGGGGGGAATCACAGATACGCAGTATTTT

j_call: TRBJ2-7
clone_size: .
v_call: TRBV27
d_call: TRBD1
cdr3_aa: CASGGQGAWNEQYF
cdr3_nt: TGTGCCAGCGGGGGACAGGGGGCCTGGAACGAGCAGTACTTC